The rows below give T cell receptor beta chains drawn from one sample of a study of human T cells and chemical hapten exposure. Via MiXCR, TCRdb re-called the RACE reads, giving one row per CDR3 protein. Of approximately 32,000 distinct CDR3 sequences listed, 4.5% to 7.5% were seen once; the top ten hold approximately 5%. The sample was whole blood, taken in connection with sensitization to the hapten diphenylcyclopropenone (DPC). Receptors originate from a young man with alopecia areata. Some clones in this sample may be carry-over from other donors' samples. CDR3s include the opening cysteine and the closing phenylalanine or tryptophan. The D gene is left open where the match is weak. Clone size is shown for a subset of rows, as once, few, many or a class of expanded clone.

j_call clone_size d_call v_call cdr3_nt cdr3_aa
TRBJ1-6 many NA TRBV5-6 TGTGCCAGCGAGGAGACGGGAGCCTATAATTCACCCCTCCACTTT CASEETGAYNSPLHF
TRBJ1-1 medium-sized NA TRBV29-1 TGCAGCGTTGAGGCTAGGATTAGTGGGACTGAAGCTTTCTTT CSVEARISGTEAFF
TRBJ2-2 NA TRBD2 TRBV12-3/TRBV12-4 TGTGCCAGCAGCACGAGCGGGGGGGCCGGGGAGCTGTTTTTT CASSTSGGAGELFF
TRBJ1-5 many TRBD1 TRBV4-2 TGTGCCAGCAGCCAAGAGGGGGACAGAGGCAATCAGCCCCAGCATTTT CASSQEGDRGNQPQHF
TRBJ2-7 many TRBD1 TRBV6-1 TGTGCCAGCAGTGTGGAAGGACAGGACCACTACGAGCAGTACTTC CASSVEGQDHYEQYF
TRBJ2-7 many NA TRBV7-2 TGTGCCAGCAGCTTAGCGCTGGCTTCTTTTACCCCCTACGAGCAGTACTTC CASSLALASFTPYEQYF
TRBJ2-1 many NA TRBV4-1 TGCGCCAGCAGCCAAGTGGTGCCCATCTGGGGACACGATGAGCAGTTCTTC CASSQVVPIWGHDEQFF
TRBJ2-7 many TRBD2 TRBV10-3 TGTGCCAAGGCTCTAGCGGGCCGCGAGTACTTC CAKALAGREYF
TRBJ1-1 many NA TRBV11-2 TGTGCCAGCAGCTTGGACCCCTCCACTGAAGCTTTCTTT CASSLDPSTEAFF
TRBJ2-1 many NA TRBV30 TGTGCCTGGAGTCTAAGGGCCGGCAATGAGCAGTTCTTC CAWSLRAGNEQFF
TRBJ2-1 many NA TRBV11-2 TGTGCCAGCAGCTCTCTTCGGGAGAGGGCCTACAATGAGCAGTTCTTC CASSSLRERAYNEQFF
TRBJ1-2 many NA TRBV12-3/TRBV12-4 TGTGCCAGCAGTTTAACAGGATTCCATGGCTACACCTTC CASSLTGFHGYTF
TRBJ2-3 many TRBD2 TRBV15 TGTGCCACCAGCGGGGGGCTAGCGGGACGTACAGATACGCAGTATTTT CATSGGLAGRTDTQYF
TRBJ2-1 many NA TRBV5-8 TGTGCCAGCAGCTTCGGTGGTAGCTCCTACAATGAGCAGTTCTTC CASSFGGSSYNEQFF